These 10 T cell receptor beta chains originate from one sample sequenced in a study of blood T cell repertoires in COVID-19. TCRdb's copy holds only in-frame clones and misses some; the assay was immunoSEQ multiplex PCR. Of approximately 200,000 clones listed, about 88% were seen once; the top ten hold roughly 2.9%. The sequenced sample consisted of peripheral blood. The source of these receptors is a woman aged 30 to 39 with active or convalescent COVID-19.

The rearrangement links TRBV7-9 to TRBJ2-5, with D uncertain. This CDR3 is built from 14 residues. Per the germline V gene, CDR1 is SEHNR and CDR2 is FQNEAQ (reference sequence). The ends were cut back, 4 bases at V and 5 bases at J, with 14 bases in the middle. The DNA of the CDR3 is TGTGCCAGCAGCTCGTCGCGCCCTCGGGAGACCCAGTACTTC. Protein sequence: CASSSSRPRETQYF.

The CDR3 DNA reads TGCGCCAGCCTAGCGGGGGTGCCTTACGAGCAGTACTTC. It yields the protein CASLAGVPYEQYF. The rearrangement links TRBV10-2 to TRBJ2-7, with 10 nucleotides matching TRBD2. Germline trimming cut 8 bases from V and 4 bases from J; bases unmatched to any gene: 5. The CDR3 contains 13 residues. Germline V CDR1 and CDR2: WSHSY, SAAADI.

This rearrangement joins TRBV30 to TRBJ1-2; possible D gene TRBD1, 6 bases. CDR1 GTSNPN and CDR2 SVGIG come from the germline V gene (reference sequence). CDR3 length equals 15 residues. The V and J ends lost 3 bases and 4 bases respectively, with 18 bases between them. The CDR3 sequence is CAWRDVAGVFYGYTF. The CDR3 DNA reads as TGTGCCTGGAGAGATGTGGCAGGGGTCTTCTATGGCTACACCTTC. The whole variable domain, filled in from reference TRBV30 and TRBJ1-2, reads SQTIHQWPATLVQPVGSPLSLECTVEGTSNPNLYWYRQAAGRGLQLLFYSVGIGQISSEVPQNLSASRPQDRQFILSSKKLLLSDSGFYLCAWRDVAGVFYGYTFGSGTRLTVV.

The chain has TRBV7-2 and TRBJ2-7, with 8 bases aligning to TRBD1. This CDR3 has 14 amino acids. V lost 5 bases, J lost 7 bases, and 10 bases stayed unmatched. Germline V gene lookup returns CDR1 SGHTA and CDR2 FQGNSA. CDR3: CASSKDRGMGEQYF. CDR3 coding DNA: TGTGCCAGCAGCAAAGACAGGGGAATGGGGGAGCAGTACTTC.

CDR3 protein: CASSGEARETQYF. The DNA of the CDR3 is TGTGCCAGCAGCGGGGAGGCACGAGAGACCCAGTACTTC. The chain links TRBV6-5 to TRBJ2-5, with D maybe TRBD2 (6 bases). V was pared by 6 bases and J by 4 bases, with 12 bases between. CDR1 is MNHEY and CDR2 is SVGAGI in the germline V gene. The CDR3 runs to 13 residues.

The chain uses TRBV3-1 (or the pseudogene TRBV3-2) and TRBJ2-5; TRBD1 matches at 9 bases. The CDR3 length is 14 residues. The ends lost 4 bases at V and 2 bases at J; junction bases unmatched: 2. Per the germline V gene, CDR1 is LGHDT and CDR2 is YNNKEL (reference sequence). The CDR3 loop is CASSLDRGQETQYF. The CDR3 bases are TGTGCCAGCAGCCTTGACAGGGGGCAAGAGACCCAGTACTTC.

This rearrangement joins TRBV6-5 to TRBJ1-5; the match to TRBD1 covers 8 bases. J gave up 0 bases and V 6 bases, and 4 bases lay outside the gene matches. Germline CDR1 is MNHEY and CDR2 is SVGAGI. CDR3 size: 15 residues. CDR3 loop: CASRGTGYSNQPQHF. The DNA of the CDR3 is TGTGCCAGCAGGGGGACAGGTTATAGCAATCAGCCCCAGCATTTT.

The V call is TRBV24-1, the J call TRBJ2-1, with a tentative D call TRBD1 (5 bases). Trimming removed 3 bases at V and 4 bases at J, with 6 bases between. In germline, CDR1 is KGHDR, CDR2 SFDVKD. The CDR3 has 13 amino acids. The CDR3 coding sequence is TGTGCCACCAGTGATCGACAGTACAATGAGCAGTTCTTC. Translating gives CATSDRQYNEQFF.

This clone is a singleton in its sample. The gene calls are TRBV13 and TRBJ1-5, with 11 bases matching TRBD1. The germline V gene encodes CDR1 PRHDT and CDR2 FYEKMQ (reference sequence). This CDR3 region has 16 residues. The V segment lost 0 bases and the J segment 11 bases; nucleotides outside the gene matches: 9. For the CDR3, the DNA is TGTGCCAGCAGCTTAGGGGGCGGGACAGGGGGAGCGGCCCAGCATTTT. Translated: CASSLGGGTGGAAQHF.

V and J are TRBV15 and TRBJ2-1; D is perhaps TRBD2 (6 bases). Per germline, CDR1 LNHNV and CDR2 YYDKDF (reference sequence). V gave up 1 base and J gave up 10 bases, with 11 bases separating them. This CDR3 region has 13 residues. The CDR3 loop reads CATSRAGVQEQFF. The CDR3 region has the DNA TGTGCCACCAGCAGAGCGGGAGTACAAGAGCAGTTCTTC.